This TCR beta chain was identified in a study of human T cells and chemical hapten exposure. Study at large: The use of 2% DPC on around 2 cm by around 2 cm of upper inner arm skin constituted sensitization.

TCRdb re-called the RACE reads with MiXCR, one entry per CDR3 protein. The profile shows tens of thousands of distinct CDR3 sequences, about 10% of them singletons. Described time point: patch test 1, 2 weeks after DPC sensitization. Treatment noted: therapeutic diphenylcyclopropenone sensitization with weekly scalp DPC. Unmatched junction bases numbered 2, after V lost 0 bases and J lost 3 bases. The CDR3 extends over 14 amino acids. Germline CDR1 is SGHVS and CDR2 is FNYEAQ. This clonotype came up many times. V and J are TRBV7-6 and TRBJ2-7; TRBD1 agrees at 7 bases. Material: whole blood, obtained in connection with sensitization to the hapten diphenylcyclopropenone (DPC). The receptor's source is a woman in her forties or fifties with alopecia areata. Some clones in this sample may be carry-over from other donors' samples. The CDR3 DNA is TGTGCCAGCAGCTTAGCACAGGGGAACTACGAGCAGTACTTC. It translates to CASSLAQGNYEQYF. Full variable domain (missing parts from reference TRBV7-6 and TRBJ2-7): GAGVSQSPRYKVTKRGQDVALRCDPISGHVSLYWYRQALGQGPEFLTYFNYEAQQDKSGLPNDRFSAERPEGSISTLTIQRTEQRDSAMYRCASSLAQGNYEQYFGPGTRLTVT.